Listed below are T cell receptor beta chains from one sample, sequenced in a study of blood T cell repertoires in COVID-19. Assay: immunoSEQ multiplex PCR; the TCRdb copy retains only in-frame clones and omits some. The table records approximately 52,000 clones, roughly 87% of them present only once. The source material was peripheral blood. Every receptor here comes from a human donor with active COVID-19. The donor label of this sample is uncertain. Each CDR3 is given with its conserved first and last residue. D genes are given only for firm matches. Clone size is shown for a subset of rows, as once, few, many or a class of expanded clone.

d_gene	j_gene	abundance	v_gene	CDR3aa	CDR3nt
TRBD2	TRBJ2-4	-	TRBV2	CASGKAGGAKNIQYF	TGTGCCAGCGGGAAAGCGGGGGGAGCCAAAAACATTCAGTACTTC
TRBD1	TRBJ2-7	-	TRBV14	CASAIGTGRYEQYF	TGTGCCAGCGCCATCGGGACAGGGCGGTACGAGCAGTACTTC
TRBD1	TRBJ1-2	few	TRBV19	CASRQRDRLYGYTF	TGTGCCAGTAGACAAAGGGACAGACTGTATGGCTACACCTTC
TRBD1	TRBJ1-2	-	TRBV13	CASSLYRGDGYTF	TGTGCCAGCAGCTTATACAGGGGGGATGGCTACACCTTC
TRBD1	TRBJ1-5	-	TRBV6-5	CASIRDRAYQPQHF	TGTGCCAGCATTAGGGACAGGGCCTATCAGCCCCAGCATTTT
TRBD2	TRBJ2-3	-	TRBV29-1	CSVETGGLTDTQYF	TGCAGCGTTGAGACGGGGGGGCTCACAGATACGCAGTATTTT
-	TRBJ2-5	-	TRBV6-2/TRBV6-3	CASSYPLPGETQYF	TGTGCCAGCAGTTACCCTCTCCCCGGAGAGACCCAGTACTTC
-	TRBJ1-4	-	TRBV20-1	CSASRGAKTTNEKLFF	TGCAGTGCTAGTCGGGGGGCGAAGACAACTAATGAAAAACTGTTTTTT
-	TRBJ2-1	few	TRBV6-2/TRBV6-3	CASSYERYLISGEQFF	TGTGCCAGCAGTTACGAGCGGTATTTAATTTCGGGTGAGCAGTTCTTC
-	TRBJ1-1	-	TRBV12-3/TRBV12-4	CASSLGQNTEAFF	TGTGCCAGCAGTTTGGGACAGAACACTGAAGCTTTCTTT
-	TRBJ2-2	-	TRBV7-8	CASSPYALRTGELFF	TGTGCCAGCAGCCCCTATGCGCTTCGGACCGGGGAGCTGTTTTTT
-	TRBJ2-3	-	TRBV6-5	CASSYSGGTSTDTQYF	TGTGCCAGCAGTTACTCTGGCGGGACTAGCACAGATACGCAGTATTTT
-	TRBJ2-1	-	TRBV5-1	CASSLDRVNNEQFF	TGCGCCAGCAGCTTGGACAGGGTTAACAATGAGCAGTTCTTC
TRBD2	TRBJ2-3	-	TRBV4-2	CASSQEAVSSGGSNTQYF	TGTGCCAGCAGCCAAGAAGCGGTCTCTAGCGGGGGGAGTAATACGCAGTATTTT
-	TRBJ2-3	-	TRBV7-6	CASSLVQGLETTQYF	TGTGCCAGCAGCTTAGTCCAGGGCCTAGAGACTACGCAGTATTTT
-	TRBJ2-7	-	TRBV27	CASSLGTDRYEQYF	TGTGCCAGCAGTTTAGGGACTGATCGTTACGAGCAGTACTTC
TRBD1	TRBJ1-2	few	TRBV5-4	CASSLVGQGGDYGYTF	TGTGCCAGCAGCTTGGTCGGGCAGGGGGGTGACTATGGCTACACCTTC
-	TRBJ1-2	-	TRBV3-1/TRBV3-2	CASSQGRVGYTF	TGTGCCAGCAGCCAAGGGCGGGTGGGCTACACCTTC
TRBD1	TRBJ2-1	-	TRBV6-5	CASRDRGGYNEQFF	TGTGCCAGCAGAGACAGGGGGGGTTACAATGAGCAGTTCTTC
-	TRBJ2-7	-	TRBV19	CASSPGHSYEQYF	TGTGCCAGTAGTCCGGGACACTCCTACGAGCAGTACTTC
TRBD2	TRBJ2-3	-	TRBV5-1	CASSPGLAGFTDTQYF	TGCGCCAGCAGCCCGGGACTAGCGGGGTTCACAGATACGCAGTATTTT
TRBD2	TRBJ2-1	-	TRBV5-1	CASSLMTGGPYNEQFF	TGCGCCAGCAGCTTGATGACGGGGGGGCCCTACAATGAGCAGTTCTTC
-	TRBJ2-1	-	TRBV5-4	CASSASPGATWGGEQFF	TGTGCCAGCAGCGCTAGCCCGGGGGCCACCTGGGGGGGCGAGCAGTTCTTC
-	TRBJ2-2	-	TRBV5-6	CASSLLRGPGELFF	TGTGCCAGCAGCTTGCTGCGGGGACCCGGGGAGCTGTTTTTT
-	TRBJ2-1	-	TRBV3-1/TRBV3-2	CASSTGTRQFF	TGTGCCAGCAGCACCGGGACAAGACAGTTCTTC
TRBD2	TRBJ2-1	-	TRBV7-3	CASSIRASGGSNEQFF	TGTGCCAGCAGCATCCGAGCTAGCGGGGGGTCTAATGAGCAGTTCTTC
-	TRBJ1-1	-	TRBV19	CASISNSGGTEAFF	TGTGCCAGTATTTCGAACTCCGGGGGCACTGAAGCTTTCTTT
TRBD1	TRBJ2-1	many	TRBV7-9	CASSLRTGPNEQFF	TGTGCCAGCAGCTTACGGACAGGCCCCAATGAGCAGTTCTTC
TRBD1	TRBJ2-1	-	TRBV18	CASSLQTGGYNEQFF	TGTGCCAGCTCACTCCAGACAGGGGGTTACAATGAGCAGTTCTTC
TRBD2	TRBJ2-5	few	TRBV5-4	CASSLSGGAEIETQYF	TGTGCCAGCAGTTTAAGCGGGGGGGCGGAAATAGAGACCCAGTACTTC